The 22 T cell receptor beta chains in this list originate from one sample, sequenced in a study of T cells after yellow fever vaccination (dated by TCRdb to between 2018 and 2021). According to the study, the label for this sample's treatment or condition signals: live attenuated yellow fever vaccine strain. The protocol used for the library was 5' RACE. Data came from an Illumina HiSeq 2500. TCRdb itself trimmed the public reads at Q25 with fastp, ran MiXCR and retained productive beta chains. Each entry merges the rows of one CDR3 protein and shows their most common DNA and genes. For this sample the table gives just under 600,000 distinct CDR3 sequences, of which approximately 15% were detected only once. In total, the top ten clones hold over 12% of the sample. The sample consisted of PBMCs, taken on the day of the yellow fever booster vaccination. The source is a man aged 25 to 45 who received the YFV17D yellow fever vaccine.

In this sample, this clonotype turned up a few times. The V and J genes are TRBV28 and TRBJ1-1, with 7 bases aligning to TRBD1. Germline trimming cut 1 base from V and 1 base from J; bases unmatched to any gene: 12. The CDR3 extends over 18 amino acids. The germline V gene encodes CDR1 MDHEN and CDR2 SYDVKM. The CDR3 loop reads CASSLSGDSLIPNTEAFF. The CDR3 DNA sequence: TGTGCCAGCAGTTTATCTGGGGACAGTCTTATACCGAACACTGAAGCTTTCTTT.

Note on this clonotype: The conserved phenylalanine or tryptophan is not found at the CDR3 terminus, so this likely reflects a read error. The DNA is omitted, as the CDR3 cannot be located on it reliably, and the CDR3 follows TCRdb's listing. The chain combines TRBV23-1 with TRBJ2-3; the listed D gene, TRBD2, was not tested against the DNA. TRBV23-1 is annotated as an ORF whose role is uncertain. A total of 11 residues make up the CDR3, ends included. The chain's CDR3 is CASSQSGTSLV.

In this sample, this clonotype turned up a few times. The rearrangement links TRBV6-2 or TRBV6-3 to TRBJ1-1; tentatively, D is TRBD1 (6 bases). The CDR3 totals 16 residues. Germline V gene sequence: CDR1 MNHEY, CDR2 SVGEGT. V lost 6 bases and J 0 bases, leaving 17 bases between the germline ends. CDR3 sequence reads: CASRDPGQGLNTEAFF. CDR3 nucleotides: TGTGCCAGCAGAGACCCCGGGCAGGGGTTGAACACTGAAGCTTTCTTT.

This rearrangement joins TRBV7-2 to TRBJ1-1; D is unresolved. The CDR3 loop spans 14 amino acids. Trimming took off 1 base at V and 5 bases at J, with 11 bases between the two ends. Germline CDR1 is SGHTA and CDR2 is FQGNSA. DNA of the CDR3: TGTGCCAGCAGCTTAGTAAAGCGCGGGACTGAAGCTTTCTTT. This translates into CASSLVKRGTEAFF.

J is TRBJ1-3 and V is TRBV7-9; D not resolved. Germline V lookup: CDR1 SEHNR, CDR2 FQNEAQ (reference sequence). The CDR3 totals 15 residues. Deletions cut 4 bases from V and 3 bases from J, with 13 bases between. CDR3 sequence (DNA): TGTGCCAGCAGCTCTCCGATAAGCGGTGGAAACACCATATATTTT. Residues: CASSSPISGGNTIYF.

CDR3 sequence: CSAPTGHHSYNEQFF. DNA for the CDR3: TGCAGTGCACCCACGGGGCATCACTCCTACAATGAGCAGTTCTTC. V is TRBV20-1 and J is TRBJ2-1; D tentatively fits TRBD1 or TRBD2 (5 bases each). The CDR3 length is 15 residues. Germline V CDR1 and CDR2: DFQATT, SNEGSKA (reference sequence). V lost 6 bases, J lost 0 bases, and 15 bases lay in between.

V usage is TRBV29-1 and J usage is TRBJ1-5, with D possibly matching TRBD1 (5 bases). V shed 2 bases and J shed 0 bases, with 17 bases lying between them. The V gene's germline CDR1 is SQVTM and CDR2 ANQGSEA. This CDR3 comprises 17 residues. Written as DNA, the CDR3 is TGCAGCGTTGAACAGGGTCCACGGGGATATAGCAATCAGCCCCAGCATTTT. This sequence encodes CSVEQGPRGYSNQPQHF.

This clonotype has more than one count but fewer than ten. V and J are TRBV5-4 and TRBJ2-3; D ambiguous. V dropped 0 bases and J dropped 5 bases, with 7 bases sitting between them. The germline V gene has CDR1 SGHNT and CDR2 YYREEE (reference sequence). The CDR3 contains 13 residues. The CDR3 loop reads CASSLAIQDTQYF. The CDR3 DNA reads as TGTGCCAGCAGCTTGGCGATTCAAGATACGCAGTATTTT.

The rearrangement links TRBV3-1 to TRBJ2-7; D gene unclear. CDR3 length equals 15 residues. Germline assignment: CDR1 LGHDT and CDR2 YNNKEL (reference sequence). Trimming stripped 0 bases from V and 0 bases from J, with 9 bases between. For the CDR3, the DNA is TGTGCCAGCAGCCAAGAGTTGTCTTACTCCTACGAGCAGTACTTC. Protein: CASSQELSYSYEQYF.

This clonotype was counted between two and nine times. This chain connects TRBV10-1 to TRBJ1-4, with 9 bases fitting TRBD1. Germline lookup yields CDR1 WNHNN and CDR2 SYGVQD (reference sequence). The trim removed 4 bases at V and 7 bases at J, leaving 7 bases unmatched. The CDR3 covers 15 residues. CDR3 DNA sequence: TGCGCCAGCAGTGCTGGGGACAGGGAGAGTGAAAAACTGTTTTTT. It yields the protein CASSAGDRESEKLFF.

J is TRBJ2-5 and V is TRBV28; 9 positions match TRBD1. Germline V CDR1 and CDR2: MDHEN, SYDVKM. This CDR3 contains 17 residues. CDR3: CATNPGQGLVWQETQYF. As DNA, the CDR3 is TGTGCTACTAATCCGGGACAGGGCCTCGTGTGGCAGGAGACCCAGTACTTC.

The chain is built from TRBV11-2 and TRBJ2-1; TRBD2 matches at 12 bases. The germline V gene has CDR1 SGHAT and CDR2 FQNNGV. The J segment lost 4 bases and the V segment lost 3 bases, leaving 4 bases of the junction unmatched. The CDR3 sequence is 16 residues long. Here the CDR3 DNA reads TGTGCCAGCAGCTTTGGACTAGCGGGGAGATACAATGAGCAGTTCTTC. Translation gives CASSFGLAGRYNEQFF.

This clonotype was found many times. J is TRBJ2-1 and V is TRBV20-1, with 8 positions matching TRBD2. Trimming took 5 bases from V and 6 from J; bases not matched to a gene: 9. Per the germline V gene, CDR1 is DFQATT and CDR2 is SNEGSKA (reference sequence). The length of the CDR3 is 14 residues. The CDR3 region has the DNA TGCAGTGCTGGTAGCGGGAAGGAGCGCAATGAGCAGTTCTTC. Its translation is CSAGSGKERNEQFF.

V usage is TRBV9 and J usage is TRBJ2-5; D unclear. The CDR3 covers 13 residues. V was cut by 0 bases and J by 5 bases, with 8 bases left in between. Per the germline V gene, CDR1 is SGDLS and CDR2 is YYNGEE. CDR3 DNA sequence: TGTGCCAGCAGCGTAGAAGGCGTGGAGACCCAGTACTTC. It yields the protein CASSVEGVETQYF.

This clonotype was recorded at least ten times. CDR3: CSVPGQGGVEQYF. CDR3 coding DNA: TGCAGCGTACCGGGACAGGGTGGGGTCGAGCAGTACTTC. The chain employs TRBV29-1 and TRBJ2-7; 9 bases match TRBD1. CDR3 size: 13 residues. CDR1 is SQVTM and CDR2 is ANQGSEA in the germline V gene. V gave up 6 bases and J gave up 6 bases; unmatched junction bases: 9.

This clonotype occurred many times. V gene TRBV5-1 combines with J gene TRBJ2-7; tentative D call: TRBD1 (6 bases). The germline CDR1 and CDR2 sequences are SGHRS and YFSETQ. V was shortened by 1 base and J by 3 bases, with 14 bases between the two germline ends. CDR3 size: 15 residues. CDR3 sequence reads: CASSLSGTLDYEQYF. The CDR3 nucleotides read TGCGCCAGCAGCTTGTCCGGGACACTGGACTACGAGCAGTACTTC.

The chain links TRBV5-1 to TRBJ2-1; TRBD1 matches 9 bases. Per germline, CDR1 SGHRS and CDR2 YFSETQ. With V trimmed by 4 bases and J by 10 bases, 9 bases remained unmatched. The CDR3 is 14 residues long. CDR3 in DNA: TGCGCCAGCAGCCCTGGGACAGGGTCGGAAGAGCAGTTCTTC. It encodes CASSPGTGSEEQFF.

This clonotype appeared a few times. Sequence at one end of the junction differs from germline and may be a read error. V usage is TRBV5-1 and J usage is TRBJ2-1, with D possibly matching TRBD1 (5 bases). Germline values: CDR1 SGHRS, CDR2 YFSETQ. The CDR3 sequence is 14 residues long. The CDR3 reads CATSLQGSYNEQFF. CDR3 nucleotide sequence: TGCGCCACCAGCCTCCAGGGTTCCTACAATGAGCAGTTCTTC.

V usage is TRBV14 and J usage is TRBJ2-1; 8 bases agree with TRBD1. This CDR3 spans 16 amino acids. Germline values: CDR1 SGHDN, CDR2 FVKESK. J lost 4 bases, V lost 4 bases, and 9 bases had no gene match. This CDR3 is CASSPHRTGIYNEQFF. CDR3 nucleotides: TGTGCCAGCAGCCCCCATCGGACAGGGATTTACAATGAGCAGTTCTTC.

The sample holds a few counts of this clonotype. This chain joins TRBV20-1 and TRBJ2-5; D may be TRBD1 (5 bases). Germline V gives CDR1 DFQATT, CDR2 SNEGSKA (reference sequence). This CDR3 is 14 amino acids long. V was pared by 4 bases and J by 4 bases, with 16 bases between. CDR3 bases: TGCAGTGCTACCCTTAGACAAGACAGAGAGACCCAGTACTTC. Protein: CSATLRQDRETQYF.

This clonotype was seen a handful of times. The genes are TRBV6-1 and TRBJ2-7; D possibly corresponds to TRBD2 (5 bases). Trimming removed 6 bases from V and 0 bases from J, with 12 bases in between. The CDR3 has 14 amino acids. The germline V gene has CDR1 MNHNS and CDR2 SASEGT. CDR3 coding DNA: TGTGCCAGCAGCAAAGCTAGCTACTCCTACGAGCAGTACTTC. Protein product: CASSKASYSYEQYF.

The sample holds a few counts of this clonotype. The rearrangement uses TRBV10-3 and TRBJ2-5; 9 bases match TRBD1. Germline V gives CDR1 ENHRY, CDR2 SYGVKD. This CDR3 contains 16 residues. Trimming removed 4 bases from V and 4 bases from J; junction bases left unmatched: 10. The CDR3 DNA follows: TGTGCCATCAGTGTCCATCGACAGGGGGGAGGAGAGACCCAGTACTTC. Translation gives CAISVHRQGGGETQYF.